One and the same sample provided the 17 T cell receptor beta chains below, sequenced in a study of blood T cell repertoires in COVID-19. Clones were read by immunoSEQ multiplex PCR, and TCRdb kept only the in-frame ones, dropping some. The sample contains 120,000 or so clones, less than 90% of which appear only once. The sample taken for sequencing was peripheral blood. The source of these receptors is a man older than 75 with active or convalescent COVID-19.

The chain links TRBV7-8 to TRBJ2-2, with 11 positions matching TRBD2. Germline V gene lookup returns CDR1 SGHVS and CDR2 FQNEAQ. With 5 bases clipped from V and 3 bases from J, the junction kept 5 bases outside the gene matches. The CDR3 runs 16 residues. The CDR3 is CASSLETSGDTGELFF. In DNA, the CDR3 is TGTGCCAGCAGCCTTGAGACTAGCGGGGACACCGGGGAGCTGTTTTTT.

A note on this clone: In the same sample, other DNA sequences code for this CDR3. The CDR3 DNA sequence: TGTGCCAGCAGTGGACAGGGGGGAACTGAAGCTTTCTTT. This sequence encodes CASSGQGGTEAFF. The V and J genes are TRBV2 and TRBJ1-1, with 9 bases lining up with TRBD1. The CDR3 runs to 13 residues. V dropped 4 bases and J dropped 5; count of bases not matched to a gene: 2. Germline V lookup: CDR1 SNHLY, CDR2 FYNNEI.

V gene TRBV29-1 combines with J gene TRBJ2-7; TRBD2 is a possible D gene (5 bases). Germline V gives CDR1 SQVTM, CDR2 ANQGSEA. The CDR3 length is 10 residues. The CDR3 is CNRFSGEQYF. The CDR3 nucleotides are TGCAACCGTTTCTCGGGGGAGCAGTACTTC.

The V call is TRBV28, the J call TRBJ1-1, with D maybe TRBD1 (6 bases). Germline V gene sequence: CDR1 MDHEN, CDR2 SYDVKM. The CDR3 is 14 amino acids. The V end was cut by 4 bases, the J end by 5 bases, with 14 bases between. CDR3 protein: CASSSYGGWTEAFF. CDR3 nucleotide sequence: TGTGCCAGCAGTTCTTATGGGGGCTGGACTGAAGCTTTCTTT. The variable domain in full, completed from reference TRBV28 and TRBJ1-1, reads DVKVTQSSRYLVKRTGEKVFLECVQDMDHENMFWYRQDPGLGLRLIYFSYDVKMKEKGDIPEGYSVSREKKERFSLILESASTNQTSMYLCASSSYGGWTEAFFGQGTRLTVV.

To note about this clone: Germline and junction disagree at one end, which may indicate a read error. V is TRBV2 and J is TRBJ1-1; D is unclear. The CDR3 extends over 13 amino acids. Germline CDR1 is SNHLY and CDR2 is FYNNEI. The CDR3 spells CASSEETNTEAFF. In nucleotides, the CDR3 is TGTGCCAGCAGCGAAGAGACTAACACTGAAGCTTTCTTT.

V gene TRBV28 combines with J gene TRBJ2-7, with TRBD1 as a possible D gene (5 bases). Germline assignment: CDR1 MDHEN and CDR2 SYDVKM. Trimming stripped 2 bases from V and 5 bases from J, with 13 bases between. This CDR3 contains 14 residues. Here the CDR3 DNA reads TGTGCCAGCAGTTTACCAGGGAAGGTCAACGAGCAGTACTTC. It specifies CASSLPGKVNEQYF.

The chain employs TRBV9 and TRBJ2-3; no clear D. This CDR3 spans 16 amino acids. With 0 bases removed from V and 5 bases from J, the gap between germline ends came to 16 bases. Germline assignment: CDR1 SGDLS and CDR2 YYNGEE. CDR3 in amino acids: CASSVAGSRGLDTQYF. CDR3 DNA sequence: TGTGCCAGCAGCGTAGCTGGCTCACGAGGCCTAGATACGCAGTATTTT.

This clone was detected a few times. As DNA, the CDR3 is TGTGCCAGCAGCGTAGCAGGGGGCCGCGGGAATGAGCAGTTCTTC. Its translation is CASSVAGGRGNEQFF. The rearrangement joins TRBV9 to TRBJ2-1; 8 positions match TRBD1. Germline V lookup: CDR1 SGDLS, CDR2 YYNGEE. With V trimmed by 0 bases and J by 7 bases, 6 bases remained unmatched. The CDR3 is 15 residues long.

The V call is TRBV9, the J call TRBJ2-7, with D possibly TRBD2 on 5 matching bases. Per the germline V gene, CDR1 is SGDLS and CDR2 is YYNGEE. The CDR3 has 14 residues. The V gene lost 0 bases and the J gene lost 9 bases, with 16 bases spanning the gap. The chain's CDR3 is CASSVATTGAAQYF. Written as DNA, the CDR3 is TGTGCCAGCAGCGTAGCTACAACCGGAGCGGCGCAGTACTTC.

This clone was recorded many times. The V gene is TRBV5-6, the J gene TRBJ2-7, with D perhaps TRBD2 (6 bases). This CDR3 spans 16 amino acids. V was shortened by 4 bases and J by 3 bases, with 20 bases between the two germline ends. CDR1 is SGHDT, CDR2 YYEEEE, per germline. For the CDR3, the DNA is TGTGCCAGCAGCGTCTCCCTAGCGTACGTCAACTACGAGCAGTACTTC. This codes for CASSVSLAYVNYEQYF. Full variable domain (missing parts from reference TRBV5-6 and TRBJ2-7): DAGVTQSPTHLIKTRGQQVTLRCSPKSGHDTVSWYQQALGQGPQFIFQYYEEEERQRGNFPDRFSGHQFPNYSSELNVNALLLGDSALYLCASSVSLAYVNYEQYFGPGTRLTVT.

The chain employs TRBV5-6 and TRBJ1-6, with TRBD1 matching over 11 bases. The CDR3 contains 14 residues. CDR1 and CDR2 from the germline V gene are SGHDT and YYEEEE. V shed 4 bases and J 14 bases; nucleotides not matched to a gene: 8. As DNA, the CDR3 is TGTGCCAGCAGCCGCCGGGACAGGGGGGGTACCCTCCACTTT. Its translation: CASSRRDRGGTLHF. Complete variable domain (other parts from reference TRBV5-6 and TRBJ1-6): DAGVTQSPTHLIKTRGQQVTLRCSPKSGHDTVSWYQQALGQGPQFIFQYYEEEERQRGNFPDRFSGHQFPNYSSELNVNALLLGDSALYLCASSRRDRGGTLHFGNGTRLTVT.

CDR3 residues: CAWRGRADTEAFF. CDR3 nucleotide sequence: TGTGCCTGGAGAGGGAGGGCGGACACTGAAGCTTTCTTT. The chain has TRBV30 and TRBJ1-1, with D unresolved. CDR3 length: 13 amino acids. The V and J ends lost 3 bases and 3 bases respectively, with 11 bases between them. CDR1 GTSNPN and CDR2 SVGIG come from the germline V gene (reference sequence).

This sequence joins TRBV11-3 and TRBJ2-7; tentative D call: TRBD1 (6 bases). V lost 5 bases and J lost 0, with 8 bases in between. Germline lookup yields CDR1 SGHNT and CDR2 YENEEA. This CDR3 has 13 amino acids. CDR3 coding DNA: TGTGCCAGCAGCACGGACAGCTCCTACGAGCAGTACTTC. The encoded protein is CASSTDSSYEQYF.

This clone was observed a few times. The gene calls are TRBV10-2 and TRBJ2-7; D gene unclear. The V and J ends lost 4 bases and 4 bases respectively, with 11 bases between them. This CDR3 comprises 13 residues. Germline CDR1 and CDR2: WSHSY and SAAADI. The CDR3 sequence: CASSAIPRYEQYF. The CDR3 DNA follows: TGCGCCAGCAGTGCGATCCCTAGATACGAGCAGTACTTC.

The rearrangement joins TRBV5-6 to TRBJ1-5; 10 bases are a match to TRBD1. CDR3 length: 16 amino acids. Germline CDR1 and CDR2: SGHDT and YYEEEE. The V and J ends lost 2 bases and 3 bases, in that order; junction bases with no gene match: 5. For the CDR3, the DNA is TGTGCCAGCAGCTTAACCGGGACAGGGGACAATCAGCCCCAGCATTTT. Amino acid sequence: CASSLTGTGDNQPQHF. Combining the CDR3 with reference TRBV5-6 and TRBJ1-5 gives the whole variable domain DAGVTQSPTHLIKTRGQQVTLRCSPKSGHDTVSWYQQALGQGPQFIFQYYEEEERQRGNFPDRFSGHQFPNYSSELNVNALLLGDSALYLCASSLTGTGDNQPQHFGDGTRLSIL.

The chain joins TRBV18 to TRBJ1-2, with TRBD1 matching 7 bases. The CDR3 runs to 16 residues. Per germline, CDR1 KGHSH and CDR2 LQKENI. Trimming at V came to 0 bases and at J to 2 bases, leaving 6 bases not matched to a gene. The CDR3 loop reads CASSPPSLDRNYGYTF. The CDR3 DNA sequence: TGTGCCAGCTCACCACCAAGTTTGGACAGGAACTATGGCTACACCTTC.

The genes are TRBV10-3 and TRBJ2-7; 7 bases line up with TRBD2. V trimming: 2 bases; J trimming: 2 bases; junction bases outside the gene matches: 3. This CDR3 is 14 amino acids long. CDR1 is ENHRY and CDR2 is SYGVKD in the germline V gene. The CDR3 DNA is TGTGCCATCAGTGAGGGACTAGTTCCCTACGAGCAGTACTTC. Encoded protein: CAISEGLVPYEQYF.